This is a list of T cell receptor beta chains from one sample in a study of T cells in Graves' hyperthyroidism and ophthalmopathy. Via MiXCR, TCRdb re-called the multiplex PCR reads, giving one row per CDR3 protein. The table shows fewer than 350,000 distinct CDR3 sequences, with roughly 18% occurring only once. The sequencing input was blood. Every receptor here comes from a woman in her fifties or sixties with Graves' hyperthyroidism. CDR3s include the opening cysteine and the closing phenylalanine or tryptophan. A D gene is named only where the DNA matches it firmly. Rows may omit the clone size; those that give it use once, few, many or a size class.

TRBJ1-3 TRBV15 few - CATSARPEDTIYF TGTGCCACCAGCGCCCGACCCGAGGACACCATATATTTT
TRBJ2-7 TRBV27 many - CASSFGGLSYEQYF TGTGCCAGCAGTTTTGGGGGTTTGAGCTACGAGCAGTACTTC
TRBJ1-3 TRBV6-1 few - CASSTPGSTIYF TGTGCCAGCAGTACCCCCGGATCTACCATATATTTT
TRBJ2-1 TRBV11-3 - - CASSLDRDAYNEQFF TGTGCCAGCAGCTTAGATCGTGACGCCTACAATGAGCAGTTCTTC
TRBJ2-2 TRBV7-9 - TRBD1 CASSRPGQGAIGELFF TGTGCCAGCAGCCGACCGGGGCAGGGGGCGATCGGGGAGCTGTTTTTT
TRBJ2-1 TRBV2 - - CASETRELQFF TGTGCCAGCGAAACTAGGGAGTTACAGTTCTTC
TRBJ1-5 TRBV20-1 once TRBD1 CSASEGASGNQPQHF TGCAGTGCTAGCGAGGGGGCATCTGGCAATCAGCCCCAGCATTTT
TRBJ2-4 TRBV29-1 - - CSVGQAENIQYF TGCAGCGTTGGTCAGGCGGAAAACATTCAGTACTTC
TRBJ2-2 TRBV2 - TRBD1 CASAGQGHTGELFF TGTGCCAGCGCAGGACAGGGCCACACCGGGGAGCTGTTTTTT
TRBJ1-4 TRBV5-1 many - CASSRGAANEKLFF TGCGCCAGCAGTCGGGGGGCTGCTAATGAAAAACTGTTTTTT
TRBJ2-2 TRBV2 - - CASSRGSNTGELFF TGTGCCAGCAGCCGGGGTTCGAACACCGGGGAGCTGTTTTTT
TRBJ2-7 TRBV6-5 many TRBD1 CASSYLGTGNEQYF TGTGCCAGCAGTTACTTGGGGACAGGCAACGAGCAGTACTTC
TRBJ1-1 TRBV5-1 once - CASSLAWGAEAFF TGCGCCAGCAGCTTGGCGTGGGGGGCTGAAGCTTTCTTT
TRBJ2-5 TRBV28 many - CASSPTKGVAETQYF TGTGCCAGCAGTCCCACGAAGGGAGTCGCGGAGACCCAGTACTTC
TRBJ2-5 TRBV6-1 - TRBD2 CASSENGLAGAETQYF TGTGCCAGCAGTGAAAACGGACTAGCGGGAGCAGAGACCCAGTACTTC
TRBJ2-1 TRBV5-1 few - CASSLVGAEQFF TGCGCCAGCAGCTTGGTCGGGGCTGAGCAGTTCTTC
TRBJ1-2 TRBV28 - - CASMVGAAGFYGYTF TGTGCCAGCATGGTCGGGGCAGCGGGGTTCTATGGCTACACCTTC
TRBJ2-1 TRBV20-1 - TRBD2 CSASAIAGPYNEQFF TGCAGTGCTAGTGCGATAGCGGGGCCCTACAATGAGCAGTTCTTC
TRBJ2-7 TRBV2 - - CASRESGLSYEQYF TGTGCCAGCAGGGAATCGGGACTGAGCTACGAGCAGTACTTC
TRBJ2-7 TRBV7-8 many - CASSRGTRTYEQYF TGTGCCAGCAGCCGTGGGACTCGAACCTACGAGCAGTACTTC
TRBJ1-4 TRBV30 many - CAWSRATNEKLFF TGTGCCTGGAGTAGGGCAACTAATGAAAAACTGTTTTTT
TRBJ2-5 TRBV7-6 - - CASRGLGETQYF TGTGCCAGCAGGGGGCTTGGGGAGACCCAGTACTTC
TRBJ1-1 TRBV11-2 - TRBD1 CASSLGTGWGTEAFF TGTGCCAGCAGCTTAGGGACAGGTTGGGGAACTGAAGCTTTCTTT
TRBJ1-6 TRBV7-2 few - CASSLAGERDNSPLHF TGTGCCAGCAGCTTAGCGGGGGAGCGCGATAATTCACCCCTCCACTTT
TRBJ2-5 TRBV25-1 - - CASSESRTQETQYF TGTGCCAGCAGTGAATCACGTACGCAAGAGACCCAGTACTTC
TRBJ2-2 TRBV30 - - CAWSRSGSTGELFF TGTGCCTGGAGTCGGAGCGGAAGCACCGGGGAGCTGTTTTTT
TRBJ2-1 TRBV12-3/TRBV12-4 many - CASSEGVHEQFF TGTGCCAGCAGCGAGGGGGTCCATGAGCAGTTCTTC
TRBJ1-2 TRBV18 many - CASSPNEVEDGNYGYTF TGTGCCAGCTCACCAAATGAGGTCGAGGACGGAAACTATGGCTACACCTTC
TRBJ2-2 TRBV18 - TRBD2 CASSRTSGMGTGELFF TGTGCCAGCTCAAGGACTAGCGGAATGGGCACCGGGGAGCTGTTTTTT
TRBJ1-6 TRBV5-1 once TRBD1 CASSRDRDSSPLHF TGCGCCAGCAGCCGGGACAGGGACTCTTCACCCCTCCACTTT
TRBJ1-1 TRBV20-1 few TRBD1 CSARDRTGLGTEAFF TGCAGTGCTAGAGATCGGACAGGGCTGGGCACTGAAGCTTTCTTT
TRBJ2-7 TRBV12-3/TRBV12-4 - - CASTKGQGGSYEQYF TGTGCCAGCACCAAGGGACAAGGCGGCTCCTACGAGCAGTACTTC